One sample yielded the 6 T cell receptor beta chains listed below, sequenced in a study of blood T cell repertoires in COVID-19. The method was immunoSEQ multiplex PCR; TCRdb's version includes in-frame clones alone and lacks a portion of them. The table shows approximately 270,000 clones, with about nine tenths occurring only once. Sequenced: PBMCs or T cells enriched from blood (not recorded which). Receptors were obtained from a man aged 35-49 years who had recovered from COVID-19.

Here the CDR3 DNA reads TGTGCCAGCAGTGTCCCGGGGGGCACAGATACGCAGTATTTT. Translated: CASSVPGGTDTQYF. The chain carries TRBV2 and TRBJ2-3; D is perhaps TRBD2 (6 bases). The V gene's germline CDR1 is SNHLY and CDR2 FYNNEI. The V and J ends lost 4 bases and 1 base respectively, with 9 bases between them. The length of the CDR3 is 14 residues.

V usage is TRBV9 and J usage is TRBJ1-2; 7 positions match TRBD1. The ends lost 3 bases at V and 8 bases at J; junction bases unmatched: 7. Per the germline V gene, CDR1 is SGDLS and CDR2 is YYNGEE. The CDR3 spans 13 residues. The CDR3 region is CASSAGTEDGYTF. CDR3 DNA: TGTGCCAGCAGCGCCGGGACAGAGGACGGCTACACCTTC.

This chain uses TRBV5-4 with TRBJ2-1; possibly TRBD2 for D (6 bases). The CDR3 contains 15 residues. Germline V gene sequence: CDR1 SGHNT, CDR2 YYREEE (reference sequence). The V and J ends lost 0 bases and 5 bases respectively, with 12 bases between them. Here the CDR3 reads CASSLELASHNEQFF. For the CDR3, the DNA is TGTGCCAGCAGCTTGGAGCTAGCGTCCCACAATGAGCAGTTCTTC. Variable domain in full (rest from reference TRBV5-4 and TRBJ2-1): ETGVTQSPTHLIKTRGQQVTLRCSSQSGHNTVSWYQQALGQGPQFIFQYYREEENGRGNFPPRFSGLQFPNYSSELNVNALELDDSALYLCASSLELASHNEQFFGPGTRLTVL.

The V call is TRBV7-9, the J call TRBJ2-3; the D gene is possibly TRBD2 (5 bases). In germline, CDR1 is SEHNR, CDR2 FQNEAQ (reference sequence). The length of the CDR3 is 13 residues. Deletions cut 1 base from V and 4 bases from J, with 6 bases between. The CDR3 here is CASSLGGADTQYF. In DNA form, the CDR3 reads TGTGCCAGCAGCTTAGGGGGAGCAGATACGCAGTATTTT.

The chain uses TRBV7-6 and TRBJ2-3; 11 positions agree with TRBD2. The CDR3 spans 12 residues. Losses at the gene ends were 4 bases for V and 11 bases for J; bases not matched to a gene: 2. The germline gives CDR1 SGHVS, CDR2 FNYEAQ. CDR3 sequence (DNA): TGTGCCAGCAGCTCGGGACTAGCGGTGCAGTATTTT. The encoded protein is CASSSGLAVQYF.

The chain has TRBV27 and TRBJ2-1, with 7 positions matching TRBD1. Per the germline V gene, CDR1 is MNHEY and CDR2 is SMNVEV (reference sequence). V lost 5 bases and J lost 9; bases outside the gene matches: 13. CDR3 length: 15 amino acids. The CDR3 coding sequence is TGTGCCAGCAGTCCAGGGACAGAGAGGGTCGGTGAGCAGTTCTTC. It encodes CASSPGTERVGEQFF.